This T cell receptor beta chain was profiled in a study of siplizumab effects on memory and regulatory T cells. Profiling relied on immunoSEQ multiplex PCR, and the TCRdb table lists in-frame clones only, not all of them. The sample includes roughly 60,000 clones, 80% to 95% of them seen just once. Germline V gene sequence: CDR1 SGHTA, CDR2 FQGTGA. CDR3 length: 15 amino acids. V gave up 6 bases and J gave up 4 bases; unmatched junction bases: 10. The rearrangement joins TRBV7-3 to TRBJ2-7; 9 nucleotides agree with TRBD2. Sequencing was carried out using CD8+ T cells sorted from blood. The clonotype comes from a human donor in good health. CDR3 amino acids: CASSISASGIYEQYF. The CDR3 bases are TGTGCCAGCAGTATTTCCGCTAGCGGGATTTACGAGCAGTACTTC.